This T cell receptor (beta chain) was observed in a study of blood T cells in healthy people across ages. Regarding the study as a whole: A roughly linear age-dependent decrease characterized TCR beta diversity per million T cells. Relative to aged donors, long-lived donors carried more naive CD4+ cells and displayed higher diversity. Changes in expanded clonotypes were possibly confounded, as the CMV status of donors was unknown.

Every sample yielded at least 6.5 million isolated PBMCs. CDR3 length: 11 amino acids. V dropped 6 bases and J dropped 8 bases, with 8 bases sitting between them. Then a second PCR, running about 6 to 12 cycles, was carried out with a sample-barcoded 5' primer and a J-beta primer mix. TCRdb re-analysed the 5' RACE reads in MiXCR, keeping a single row per CDR3 protein. The repertoire holds 1.4 million or so distinct CDR3 sequences, with approximately 43% as singletons. As for this clonotype: The target antigen is unknown.

The sequencing sample was made of blood. J is TRBJ2-1 and V is TRBV12-3 or TRBV12-4; D uncertain. The receptor comes from a woman aged 18-29 years in good health. CDR3 protein: CASRSRDEQFF. Written as DNA, the CDR3 is TGTGCCAGCAGGAGTAGGGATGAGCAGTTCTTC.